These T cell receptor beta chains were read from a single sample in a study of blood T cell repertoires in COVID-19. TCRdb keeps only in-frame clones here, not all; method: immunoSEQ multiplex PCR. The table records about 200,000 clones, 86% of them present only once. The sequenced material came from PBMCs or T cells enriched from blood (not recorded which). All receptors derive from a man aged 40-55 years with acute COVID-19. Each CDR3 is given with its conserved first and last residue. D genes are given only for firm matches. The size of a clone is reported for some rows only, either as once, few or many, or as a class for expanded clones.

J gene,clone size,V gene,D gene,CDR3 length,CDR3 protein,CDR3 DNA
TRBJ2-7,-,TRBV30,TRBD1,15,CAWKRNRDSPYEQYF,TGTGCCTGGAAACGGAATCGGGACAGCCCGTACGAGCAGTACTTC
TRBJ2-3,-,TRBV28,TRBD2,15,CASSFLAGVADTQYF,TGTGCCAGCAGTTTCCTAGCGGGAGTCGCAGATACGCAGTATTTT
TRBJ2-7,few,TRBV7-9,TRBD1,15,CASTRTGTGKNEQYF,TGTGCCAGCACCCGAACCGGGACAGGGAAGAACGAGCAGTACTTC
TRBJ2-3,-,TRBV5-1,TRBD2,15,CASSLPAGASDTQYF,TGCGCCAGCAGCTTACCAGCGGGAGCTTCGGATACGCAGTATTTT
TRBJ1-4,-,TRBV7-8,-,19,CASSPRSVIIHRSNEKLFF,TGTGCCAGCAGCCCACGCAGCGTAATTATCCATCGGTCTAATGAAAAACTGTTTTTT
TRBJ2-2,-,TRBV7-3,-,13,CASSLGGSGELFF,TGTGCCAGCAGCTTAGGAGGGTCCGGGGAGCTGTTTTTT
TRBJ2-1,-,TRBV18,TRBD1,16,CASSGQGLPSYNEQFF,TGTGCCAGCTCAGGACAGGGCCTCCCCTCCTACAATGAGCAGTTCTTC
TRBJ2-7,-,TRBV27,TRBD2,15,CASSLRSSGVYEQYF,TGTGCCAGCAGTTTAAGGTCTAGCGGGGTCTACGAGCAGTACTTC
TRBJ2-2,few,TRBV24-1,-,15,CATSDSGLYTGELFF,TGTGCCACCAGTGATTCGGGACTCTACACCGGGGAGCTGTTTTTT
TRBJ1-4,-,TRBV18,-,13,CASSPGGWEKLFF,TGTGCCAGCTCACCGGGGGGATGGGAAAAACTGTTTTTT
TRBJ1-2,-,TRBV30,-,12,CAWSPSGYGYTF,TGTGCCTGGAGTCCCTCGGGCTATGGCTACACCTTC
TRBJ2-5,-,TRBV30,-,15,CAWSVEGSAQETQYF,TGTGCCTGGAGTGTAGAGGGAAGTGCTCAAGAGACCCAGTACTTC
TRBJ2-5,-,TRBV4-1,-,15,CASSQTGLPQETQYF,TGCGCCAGCAGCCAAACCGGACTACCCCAAGAGACCCAGTACTTC
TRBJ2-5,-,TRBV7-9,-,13,CASSLWLQETQYF,TGTGCCAGCAGCTTGTGGCTGCAAGAGACCCAGTACTTC
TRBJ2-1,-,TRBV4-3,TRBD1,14,CASSQGRGQNEQFF,TGCGCCAGCAGCCAGGGCAGGGGGCAGAATGAGCAGTTCTTC